The entry that follows covers one T cell receptor (beta chain) sequence. The antigen remains undetermined. This specimen comes from a study of cytomegalovirus exposure and HLA in healthy donors. Overall study findings and caveats: Cytomegalovirus association was listed for about 170 TCR beta chains. Several V segments, TRBV6-2 and TRBV6-3 among them, could not be told apart and were dropped.

Germline-derived CDR1 and CDR2 are SEHNR and FQNEAQ (reference sequence). CDR3 size: 15 residues. V gave up 0 bases and J gave up 6 bases, with 15 bases separating them. PCR amplification relied on 60 Vbeta primers (plus 13 Jbeta primers). Using immunoSEQ multiplex PCR, the repertoire was profiled, and TCRdb retains in-frame clones only, with some absent. The sample yields under 200,000 clones, about 85% seen once. The TCR was taken from a man younger than 30 in good health and CMV-seronegative. This sequence joins TRBV7-9 and TRBJ2-7; TRBD2 is a possible D gene (6 bases). Sample: PBMCs. For the CDR3, the DNA is TGTGCCAGCAGCTTAGCGGAGGGCAGGCCCTCCGAGCAGTACTTC. Its protein is CASSLAEGRPSEQYF.